These 13 T cell receptor beta chains came from one sample sequenced in a study of shared clonotypes between healthy human individuals (dated by TCRdb to 2018 to 2021). Library generation was performed with the immunoSEQ multiplex PCR assay. TCRdb provides this immuneACCESS table in a form limited to in-frame rearrangements. Some clones are lacking; in checked studies, under half of them reflect an unresolved V gene, and why the rest are absent is not known. The sample table records millions of clones; roughly nine tenths of these occur just once. 0.11% to 0.15% of the sample is in the top ten clones. The sequencing input was naive CD4+ T cells sorted from blood. The sample's cell subset or site label, in plain terms: CD45RA+ positively selected. Receptor source: a man younger than 35 in good health.

The chain combines TRBV6-4 with TRBJ1-1; D is perhaps TRBD1 (5 bases). The CDR3 length is 14 residues. Trimming stripped 7 bases from V and 0 bases from J, with 12 bases between. The germline V gene encodes CDR1 MRHNA and CDR2 SNTAGT. The CDR3 DNA reads as TGTGCCAGCAAGGTCGACAGACTGAACACTGAAGCTTTCTTT. This sequence encodes CASKVDRLNTEAFF.

J is TRBJ2-3 and V is TRBV11-2; 8 nucleotides align to TRBD1. The CDR3 is 17 residues long. Germline V gene lookup returns CDR1 SGHAT and CDR2 FQNNGV. V trimming: 5 bases; J trimming: 5 bases; junction bases outside the gene matches: 15. This chain's CDR3 is CASSPTGTGLEGDTQYF. The CDR3 coding sequence is TGTGCCAGCAGCCCCACCGGGACAGGCCTCGAGGGAGATACGCAGTATTTT.

This clone was counted once. V usage is TRBV11-2 and J usage is TRBJ2-5, with D possibly being TRBD2 (6 bases). This CDR3 is built from 17 residues. Trimming stripped 0 bases from V and 5 bases from J, with 19 bases between. CDR1 is SGHAT, CDR2 FQNNGV, per germline. This CDR3 is CASSLDLLSAGRETQYF. The CDR3 DNA reads as TGTGCCAGCAGCTTAGATCTACTCTCGGCAGGGAGGGAGACCCAGTACTTC.

This clone was recorded once. Germline and junction disagree at one end, which may indicate a read error. The chain uses TRBV7-7 and TRBJ2-5; D is uncertain. Germline CDR1 and CDR2: SSHAT and FNYEAQ (reference sequence). The CDR3 length is 13 residues. The CDR3 protein is CASSTDRRETQYF. The CDR3 nucleotides are TGTGCTAGCAGCACAGACCGTCGAGAGACCCAGTACTTC.

The sample holds one count of this clone. V and J are TRBV30 and TRBJ2-5; no clear D. Gene TRBJ2-7 matches the end of the DNA better, so the J call may be wrong. This CDR3 spans 13 amino acids. From germline, CDR1 is GTSNPN and CDR2 SVGIG (reference sequence). The CDR3 is CAWSTTAAYEQYF. CDR3 coding DNA: TGTGCCTGGAGTACAACGGCCGCCTACGAGCAGTACTTC.

The CDR3 DNA reads TGCAGCGTTGAAGGGGGACCGGGATTCGGAAACACCATATATTTT. Its protein product is CSVEGGPGFGNTIYF. This rearrangement joins TRBV29-1 to TRBJ1-3; a weak D match, TRBD1 (5 bases). From germline, CDR1 is SQVTM and CDR2 ANQGSEA. The V end lost 1 base, the J end lost 4 bases, and 14 bases lay between the germline ends. CDR3 length: 15 residues.

The chain is built from TRBV5-4 and TRBJ1-1; D is unresolved. This CDR3 comprises 13 residues. CDR1 and CDR2 from the germline V gene are SGHNT and YYREEE (reference sequence). The V and J ends lost 0 bases and 11 bases respectively, with 14 bases between them. Written as DNA, the CDR3 is TGTGCCAGCAGCTTGGTTCCTGGGCCTAGCGCTTTCTTT. Translating gives CASSLVPGPSAFF.

This chain uses TRBV7-3 with TRBJ2-5, with 9 bases fitting TRBD1. This CDR3 has 24 amino acids. Germline V gene lookup returns CDR1 SGHTA and CDR2 FQGTGA. The J segment lost 5 bases and the V segment lost 1 base, leaving 32 bases of the junction unmatched. The CDR3 reads CASSLRGQGFVAPKWEGLLETQYF. Written as DNA, the CDR3 is TGTGCCAGCAGCTTAAGGGGACAGGGCTTCGTCGCCCCTAAGTGGGAGGGCCTACTGGAGACCCAGTACTTC.

This clone was found once. V gene TRBV6-1 combines with J gene TRBJ2-7; perhaps TRBD1 as D (6 bases). The ends were cut back, 6 bases at V and 3 bases at J, with 9 bases in the middle. Germline CDR1 MNHNS, CDR2 SASEGT. The length of the CDR3 is 12 residues. The CDR3 protein is CASSTGIYEQYF. The CDR3 DNA reads as TGTGCCAGCAGCACAGGGATCTACGAGCAGTACTTC.

The gene calls are TRBV18 and TRBJ1-4; D gene uncertain. Germline V lookup: CDR1 KGHSH, CDR2 LQKENI. This CDR3 comprises 16 residues. Trimming took 0 bases from V and 0 from J, leaving 8 bases between them. CDR3 sequence: CASSPPSWSTNEKLFF. The CDR3 bases are TGTGCCAGCTCACCACCGTCGTGGTCAACTAATGAAAAACTGTTTTTT.

The V gene is TRBV13, the J gene TRBJ1-3; D gene uncertain. This CDR3 spans 15 amino acids. Germline V gene data show CDR1 as PRHDT and CDR2 as FYEKMQ (reference sequence). V shed 5 bases and J shed 0 bases, with 11 bases lying between them. As DNA, the CDR3 is TGTGCCAGCAGCCCCATGGGCATCTCTGGAAACACCATATATTTT. It encodes CASSPMGISGNTIYF.

The rearrangement links TRBV10-3 to TRBJ2-3; D gene ambiguous. The CDR3 is 11 amino acids. In germline, CDR1 is ENHRY, CDR2 SYGVKD. Trimming removed 10 bases at V and 0 bases at J, with 5 bases between. CDR3 residues: CATSSTDTQYF. CDR3 DNA sequence: TGTGCCACCTCAAGCACAGATACGCAGTATTTT.

The rearrangement links TRBV5-1 to TRBJ2-5; 7 nucleotides agree with TRBD2. J was trimmed by 3 bases and V by 4 bases; bases with no gene match: 6. CDR1 is SGHRS and CDR2 is YFSETQ in the germline V gene. The CDR3 loop spans 14 amino acids. The CDR3: CASSLGTTEETQYF. The CDR3 DNA is TGCGCCAGCAGCCTTGGGACTACTGAAGAGACCCAGTACTTC.